The 10 T cell receptor beta chains given below trace back to one sample, sequenced in a study of chemoradiotherapy in HPV16-positive cancers (dated by TCRdb to the early 2020s). Receptor amplification or capture employed the immunoSEQ multiplex PCR assay. The clones in this table, taken by TCRdb from immuneACCESS, are in-frame only. Not every clone is retained; where verified, under half of the shortfall comes from an unresolved V gene, and the cause of the rest is unknown. Counted in this sample were 10,000 or so clones; more than 65% of them appeared once. The top ten clones comprise around 2.5% of the sample. The sample in question was blood, obtained from a patient who underwent chemoradiotherapy. These TCRs come from a human donor with HPV-associated anogenital cancer.

This clone was picked up a small number of times. This CDR3 reads CASRMGSEPQHF. The CDR3 bases are TGTGCCAGCAGGATGGGGTCGGAGCCCCAGCATTTT. The chain carries TRBV2 and TRBJ1-5; D gene uncertain. V gave up 6 bases and J gave up 8 bases, with 11 bases separating them. Germline CDR1 SNHLY, CDR2 FYNNEI. The CDR3 loop spans 12 amino acids.

The CDR3 DNA reads as TGCAGTGCTCAGGAGGGGTGGGTGGCTTTCTTT. Its protein is CSAQEGWVAFF. The gene calls are TRBV20-1 and TRBJ1-1; D might be TRBD1 (5 bases). Germline loops: CDR1 DFQATT, CDR2 SNEGSKA (reference sequence). V lost 5 bases and J 11 bases, leaving 15 bases between the germline ends. The CDR3 is 11 amino acids.

The V call is TRBV27, the J call TRBJ1-1; D unresolved. CDR1 is MNHEY, CDR2 SMNVEV, per germline (reference sequence). CDR3 length: 15 amino acids. V lost 1 base to trimming and J lost 1 base, with 10 bases between them. The CDR3 spells CASSLYSGPNTEAFF. The DNA of the CDR3 is TGTGCCAGCAGTTTATATTCCGGCCCGAACACTGAAGCTTTCTTT.

The J gene is TRBJ2-4, the V gene TRBV7-9, with 7 bases fitting TRBD1. V was pared by 5 bases and J by 9 bases, with 4 bases of the junction left unmatched. Germline CDR1 and CDR2: SEHNR and FQNEAQ (reference sequence). The CDR3 covers 12 residues. The CDR3 protein is CASSEGQSIQYF. The CDR3 nucleotides are TGTGCCAGCAGCGAGGGACAGTCCATTCAGTACTTC.

J is TRBJ2-7 and V is TRBV6-4; the D gene is possibly TRBD1 (6 bases). V lost 3 bases and J 2 bases, leaving 8 bases between the germline ends. This CDR3 is built from 13 residues. CDR1 and CDR2 from the germline V gene are MRHNA and SNTAGT. CDR3 in DNA: TGTGCCAGCAGTGAGGGGGACACCTACGAGCAGTACTTC. It translates to CASSEGDTYEQYF.

The chain joins TRBV11-1 to TRBJ2-2; perhaps TRBD1 as D (7 bases). CDR3 length equals 13 residues. The germline V and J ends were trimmed by 11 bases and 7 bases, with 17 bases remaining between them. Germline CDR1 is SGHAT and CDR2 is FQDESV (reference sequence). CDR3 amino acids: CAGGTVLGGELFF. CDR3 sequence (DNA): TGTGCCGGGGGGACAGTCCTCGGCGGGGAGCTGTTTTTT.

The chain couples TRBV28 to TRBJ2-1; D call uncertain. Germline V gives CDR1 MDHEN, CDR2 SYDVKM. Trimming pared 4 bases from V and 8 bases from J, leaving 9 bases between. This CDR3 region has 12 residues. CDR3 DNA: TGTGCCAGCAGTTACCTCGCCCATGAGCAGTTCTTC. It yields the protein CASSYLAHEQFF. Looking up the rest from reference TRBV28 and TRBJ2-1 gives the full variable domain: DVKVTQSSRYLVKRTGEKVFLECVQDMDHENMFWYRQDPGLGLRLIYFSYDVKMKEKGDIPEGYSVSREKKERFSLILESASTNQTSMYLCASSYLAHEQFFGPGTRLTVL.

The chain recombines TRBV20-1 with TRBJ1-6; possibly TRBD1 for D (5 bases). V was shortened by 3 bases and J by 14 bases, with 8 bases between the two germline ends. The CDR3 is 10 amino acids. Germline CDR1 and CDR2: DFQATT and SNEGSKA (reference sequence). CDR3 loop: CSARWGTLHF. The CDR3 coding sequence is TGCAGTGCTAGGTGGGGGACCCTCCACTTT.

The chain is built from TRBV28 and TRBJ1-6; a weak D match, TRBD1 (6 bases). Looked up from germline, CDR1 is MDHEN and CDR2 is SYDVKM. The CDR3 is made up of 14 amino acids. The V and J ends lost 5 bases and 11 bases respectively, with 16 bases between them. CDR3 bases: TGTGCCAGCAGTCCCTCACGGGGGCTAACACCCCTCCACTTT. Protein: CASSPSRGLTPLHF.

For the CDR3, the DNA is TGTGCCAGCAGTGAAGCGAACAGACAAGAGACCCAGTACTTC. Translation: CASSEANRQETQYF. The chain joins TRBV6-1 to TRBJ2-5, with no clear D. This CDR3 comprises 14 residues. Trimming took off 0 bases at V and 2 bases at J, with 7 bases between the two ends. The germline V gene has CDR1 MNHNS and CDR2 SASEGT.